The source of this TCR beta chain is a study of T cell responses to AZD1222 COVID-19 vaccine. Study-wide findings and caveats: There were mostly white British donors and more females than males, and clonal diversity was possibly underestimated. Repertoire samples came only from after the peak T cell response. Close to half of spike-specific TCRs reportedly recognize unmutated variant regions.

A single count supports this clone. Its antigen is unknown. Doses given second, at about 4 or about 12 weeks, were pooled. Libraries were prepared by immunoSEQ multiplex PCR; TCRdb keeps only in-frame clonotypes and omits some of them. The sample includes under 150,000 clones, about 90% of them seen just once. This receptor was obtained from an adult who received the AZD1222 COVID-19 vaccine. Sample: peripheral blood, taken 28 days after the second AZD1222 dose.

In DNA form, the CDR3 reads TGTGCCAGCAGCTTAGGACCGGGTAGCCGCTATGGCTACACCTTC. Its protein product is CASSLGPGSRYGYTF. V is TRBV7-2 and J is TRBJ1-2; D gene unclear. Per germline, CDR1 SGHTA and CDR2 FQGNSA. V lost 1 base and J lost 4, with 13 bases in between. The CDR3 runs 15 residues.